Included here is one TCR beta chain sequence, with context. Its specificity is not known. This sample is part of a study of post-analysis software for immune sequencing data. TCR beta libraries were prepared from cDNA with unique molecular identifiers. MiXCR was run by TCRdb on the PCR reads, yielding one entry per CDR3 protein. The sample carries about half a million distinct CDR3 sequences, around 34% recorded once. The germline CDR1 and CDR2 sequences are SGHRS and YFSETQ. This CDR3 comprises 14 residues. V lost 4 bases to trimming and J lost 6 bases; unmatched junction nucleotides: 5. Study-level points and caveats: TRBV5-6, TRBV5-1 and TRBV20-1 were among a handful of TRBV segments more frequent in patients than controls. Significantly decreased normalized Chao1 diversity was recorded for multiple sclerosis patients relative to controls.

The sequence was obtained from a girl under 18 with multiple sclerosis. The sequenced material came from blood. The chain links TRBV5-1 to TRBJ1-4; 8 bases are shared with TRBD1. The CDR3 sequence is CASSKDRAYEKLFF. The CDR3 DNA reads TGCGCCAGCAGCAAGGACAGGGCTTATGAAAAACTGTTTTTT.